A single TCR beta chain is shown here with its context. The record originates from a study of T cell changes during pregnancy in multiple sclerosis. The table came from immunoSEQ multiplex PCR; TCRdb's copy has only in-frame clones and leaves some out. This sample has fewer than 85,000 clones, with around 90% found just once. This CDR3 is built from 16 residues. Per germline, CDR1 SGHTA and CDR2 FQGNSA. The V segment lost 5 bases and the J segment 0 bases; nucleotides outside the gene matches: 4. This chain links TRBV7-2 with TRBJ2-1, with 10 bases identical to TRBD2. Sequencing was performed on peripheral blood, taken in the first trimester of pregnancy. The receptor was isolated from a female donor in good health, enrolled as a control in a pregnancy study. CDR3 loop: CASSQLAGGSYNEQFF. CDR3 DNA: TGTGCCAGCAGCCAATTAGCGGGAGGCTCCTACAATGAGCAGTTCTTC.